The next 5 T cell receptor beta chains were all read from a single sample in a study of human T cells and chemical hapten exposure. TCRdb re-called the RACE reads with MiXCR, one entry per CDR3 protein. The table shows roughly 180,000 distinct CDR3 sequences, with about 14% occurring only once. Time point meaning: patch test 1, 2 weeks after DPC sensitization. The treatment here: therapeutic diphenylcyclopropenone sensitization with weekly scalp DPC. The sequences come from whole blood, collected in connection with sensitization to the hapten diphenylcyclopropenone (DPC). All receptors derive from a woman aged 30 to 39 with alopecia areata. Some clones in this sample may be carry-over from other donors' samples.

This clonotype was picked up many times. The chain links TRBV29-1 to TRBJ1-5; D is unclear. There are 14 residues in the CDR3. Trimming removed 4 bases from V and 1 base from J, with 11 bases in between. The germline gives CDR1 SQVTM, CDR2 ANQGSEA. CDR3 amino acids: CSVAPRGSNQPQHF. CDR3 bases: TGCAGCGTTGCCCCACGAGGGAGCAATCAGCCCCAGCATTTT. Full variable domain (remainder filled in from reference TRBV29-1 and TRBJ1-5): SAVISQKPSRDICQRGTSLTIQCQVDSQVTMMFWYRQQPGQSLTLIATANQGSEATYESGFVIDKFPISRPNLTFSTLTVSNMSPEDSSIYLCSVAPRGSNQPQHFGDGTRLSIL.

This clonotype was seen ten or more times. This chain connects TRBV3-1 to TRBJ2-7; 9 nucleotides align to TRBD1. Trimming cost V 1 base and J 5 bases; bases outside gene matches: 6. The CDR3 consists of 15 residues. Germline loops: CDR1 LGHDT, CDR2 YNNKEL (reference sequence). DNA of the CDR3: TGTGCCAGCAGCCAAGTTTGGGGACAGGGCCACGAGCAGTACTTC. Translation gives CASSQVWGQGHEQYF.

The chain uses TRBV27 and TRBJ2-7; D ambiguous. Deletions cut 1 base from V and 2 bases from J, with 6 bases between. Per the germline V gene, CDR1 is MNHEY and CDR2 is SMNVEV (reference sequence). CDR3 size: 13 residues. Here the CDR3 reads CASSLFGTYEQYF. As DNA, the CDR3 is TGTGCCAGCAGTTTATTCGGCACCTACGAGCAGTACTTC.

The J gene is TRBJ2-7, the V gene TRBV12-3 or TRBV12-4; D not resolved. The CDR3 runs to 15 residues. The V and J ends lost 3 bases and 0 bases respectively, with 12 bases between them. CDR3 sequence reads: CASSFSSEDSYEQYF. CDR3 DNA sequence: TGTGCCAGCAGTTTTTCCTCGGAAGACTCCTACGAGCAGTACTTC.

There are many counts of this clonotype. The chain couples TRBV5-1 to TRBJ2-5; a weak D match, TRBD1 (5 bases). The CDR3 covers 14 residues. V was trimmed by 2 bases and J by 5 bases, leaving 13 bases between them. Germline V gene data show CDR1 as SGHRS and CDR2 as YFSETQ. The chain's CDR3 is CASSFGQGLETQYF. CDR3 in DNA: TGCGCCAGCAGCTTCGGGCAGGGTCTGGAGACCCAGTACTTC. Supplemented by reference TRBV5-1 and TRBJ2-5, the full variable domain reads KAGVTQTPRYLIKTRGQQVTLSCSPISGHRSVSWYQQTPGQGLQFLFEYFSETQRNKGNFPGRFSGRQFSNSRSEMNVSTLELGDSALYLCASSFGQGLETQYFGPGTRLLVL.